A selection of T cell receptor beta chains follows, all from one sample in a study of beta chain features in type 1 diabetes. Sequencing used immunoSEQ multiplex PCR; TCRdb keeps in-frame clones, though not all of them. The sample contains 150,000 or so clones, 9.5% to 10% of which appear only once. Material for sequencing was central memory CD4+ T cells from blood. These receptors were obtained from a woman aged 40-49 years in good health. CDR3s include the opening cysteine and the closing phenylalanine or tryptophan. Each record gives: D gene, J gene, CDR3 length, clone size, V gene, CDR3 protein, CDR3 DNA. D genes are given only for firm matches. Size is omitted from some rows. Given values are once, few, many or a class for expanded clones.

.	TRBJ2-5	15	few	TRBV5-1	CASSLASASEGAQYF	TGCGCCAGCAGCTTGGCCTCGGCCAGCGAGGGGGCCCAGTACTTC
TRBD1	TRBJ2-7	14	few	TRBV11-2	CASSLRGGFYEQYF	TGTGCCAGCAGCTTAAGAGGGGGCTTCTACGAGCAGTACTTC
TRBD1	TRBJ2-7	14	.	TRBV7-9	CASSSTGTAYEQYF	TGTGCCAGCAGCTCTACCGGGACAGCGTACGAGCAGTACTTC
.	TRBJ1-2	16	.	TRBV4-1	CASSQRGGTTLYGYTF	TGCGCCAGCAGCCAGAGAGGAGGGACGACCCTCTATGGCTACACCTTC
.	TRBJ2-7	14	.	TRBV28	CASSLRGGGFEQYF	TGTGCCAGCAGTTTAAGGGGGGGCGGTTTCGAGCAGTACTTC
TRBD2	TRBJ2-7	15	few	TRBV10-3	CAISEVLAGPVEQYF	TGTGCCATCAGTGAGGTACTAGCGGGGCCGGTCGAGCAGTACTTC
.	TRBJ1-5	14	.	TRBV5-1	CASSPDSSYQPQHF	TGCGCCAGCAGCCCGGACAGCTCTTATCAGCCCCAGCATTTT
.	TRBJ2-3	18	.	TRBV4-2	CASSQVGRGGGKADTQYF	TGTGCCAGCAGCCAAGTTGGCCGAGGGGGGGGCAAGGCAGATACGCAGTATTTT
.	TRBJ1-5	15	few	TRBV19	CASSPDGGGNQPQHF	TGTGCCAGTAGTCCGGACGGGGGGGGAAATCAGCCCCAGCATTTT
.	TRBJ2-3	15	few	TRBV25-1	CASSEWVGEADTQYF	TGTGCCAGCAGTGAATGGGTGGGGGAGGCAGATACGCAGTATTTT
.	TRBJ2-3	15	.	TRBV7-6	CASPSGTYSTDTQYF	TGTGCCAGTCCAAGCGGGACATATAGCACAGATACGCAGTATTTT
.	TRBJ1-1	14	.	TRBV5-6	CASSSRAGNTEAFF	TGTGCCAGCAGCTCCAGGGCCGGGAACACTGAAGCTTTCTTT
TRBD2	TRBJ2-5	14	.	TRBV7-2	CASSPSSGTETQYF	TGTGCCAGCAGCCCCTCTAGCGGAACCGAGACCCAGTACTTC
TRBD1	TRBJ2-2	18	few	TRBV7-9	CASSSRTGEVTYTGELFF	TGTGCCAGCAGCTCACGGACAGGGGAAGTCACGTATACCGGGGAGCTGTTTTTT
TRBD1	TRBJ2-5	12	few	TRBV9	CASQGDEETQYF	TGTGCCAGTCAGGGGGATGAAGAGACCCAGTACTTC
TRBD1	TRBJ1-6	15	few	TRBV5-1	CASSLNGQDNSPLHF	TGCGCCAGCAGCCTTAATGGACAGGACAATTCACCCCTCCACTTT
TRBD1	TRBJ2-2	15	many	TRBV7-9	CASSKTGANTGELFF	TGTGCCAGCAGCAAGACAGGGGCGAACACCGGGGAGCTGTTTTTT
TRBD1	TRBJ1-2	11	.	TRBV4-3	CASSNSDRSSF	TGCGCCAGCAGCAACTCGGACAGGAGCAGCTTC
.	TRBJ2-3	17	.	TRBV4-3	CASSPGGRGAHTDTQYF	TGCGCCAGCAGCCCCGGAGGACGGGGGGCCCACACAGATACGCAGTATTTT
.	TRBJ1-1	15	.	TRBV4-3	CASSQGRDTGTEAFF	TGCGCCAGCAGCCAAGGTCGGGACACAGGCACTGAAGCTTTCTTT
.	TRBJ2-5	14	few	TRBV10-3	CAISVEGGRETQYF	TGTGCCATCAGTGTAGAGGGGGGGCGAGAGACCCAGTACTTC
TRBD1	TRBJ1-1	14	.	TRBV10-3	CAIAGQVGDTEAFF	TGTGCCATCGCGGGACAGGTGGGGGACACTGAAGCTTTCTTT
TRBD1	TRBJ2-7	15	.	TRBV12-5	CASGLGQGYSYEQYF	TGTGCTAGTGGTTTGGGACAGGGATACTCCTACGAGCAGTACTTC
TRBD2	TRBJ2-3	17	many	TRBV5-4	CASSPVASGGRTDTQYF	TGTGCCAGCAGCCCGGTGGCTAGCGGGGGCCGCACAGATACGCAGTATTTT
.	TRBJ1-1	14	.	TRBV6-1	CASSFGQVNTEAFF	TGTGCCAGCAGTTTTGGGCAGGTGAACACTGAAGCTTTCTTT
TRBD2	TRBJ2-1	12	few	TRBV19	CATGGGGNEQFF	TGTGCCACAGGCGGGGGAGGGAATGAGCAGTTCTTC
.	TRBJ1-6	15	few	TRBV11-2	CASSLVARGNSPLHF	TGTGCCAGCAGCTTAGTGGCCAGGGGCAATTCACCCCTCCACTTT
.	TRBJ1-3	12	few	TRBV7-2	CASSLIVNTIYF	TGTGCCAGCAGCTTAATAGTAAACACCATATATTTT
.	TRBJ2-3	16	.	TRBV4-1	CASSQVNLLVADTQYF	TGCGCCAGCAGCCAAGTCAATTTACTAGTGGCGGATACGCAGTATTTT
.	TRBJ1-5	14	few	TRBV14	CASSRGGMGQPQHF	TGTGCCAGCAGCCGGGGGGGAATGGGTCAGCCCCAGCATTTT
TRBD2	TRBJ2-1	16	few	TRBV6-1	CASSESPSGGAYEQFF	TGTGCCAGCAGTGAGTCCCCGAGCGGGGGGGCTTATGAGCAGTTCTTC
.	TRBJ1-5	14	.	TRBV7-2	CASSRQGSNQPQHF	TGTGCCAGCAGCCGGCAGGGGAGCAATCAGCCCCAGCATTTT
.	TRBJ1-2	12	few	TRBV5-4	CASSLVVGLYTF	TGTGCCAGCAGCTTGGTTGTTGGCCTCTACACCTTC
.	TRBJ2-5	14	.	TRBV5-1	CASSSGQYQETQYF	TGCGCCAGCAGTTCAGGGCAGTACCAAGAGACCCAGTACTTC
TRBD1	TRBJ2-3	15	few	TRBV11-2	CASSSDRVGTDTQYF	TGTGCCAGCAGCTCGGACAGGGTGGGCACAGATACGCAGTATTTT
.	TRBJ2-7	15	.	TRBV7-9	CASSLEGSRSYEQYF	TGTGCCAGCAGCTTAGAGGGGTCCCGCTCCTACGAGCAGTACTTC
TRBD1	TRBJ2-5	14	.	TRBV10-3	CASRETGLRETQYF	TGTGCCAGCAGGGAGACAGGGTTGCGAGAGACCCAGTACTTC
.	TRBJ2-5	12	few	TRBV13	CASSTRLETQYF	TGTGCCAGCAGCACTAGATTAGAGACCCAGTACTTC
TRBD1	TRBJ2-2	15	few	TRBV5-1	CASSWEDRAYGELFF	TGCGCCAGCAGCTGGGAGGACAGGGCCTATGGGGAGCTGTTTTTT
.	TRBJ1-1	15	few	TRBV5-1	CASSFIRHTNTEAFF	TGCGCCAGCAGCTTTATAAGACACACGAACACTGAAGCTTTCTTT
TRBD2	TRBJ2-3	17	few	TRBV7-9	CASSPWTSRSPTDTQYF	TGTGCCAGCAGCCCCTGGACTAGCCGGTCCCCCACAGATACGCAGTATTTT
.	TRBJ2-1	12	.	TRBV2	CASRSPGNEQFF	TGTGCCAGCCGTTCACCGGGGAATGAGCAGTTCTTC